One and the same sample provided the 12 T cell receptor beta chains below, sequenced in a study of blood T cell repertoires in COVID-19 (dated by TCRdb to 2020 to 2022). Library generation was performed with the immunoSEQ multiplex PCR assay. Here the immuneACCESS table is served through TCRdb, limited to in-frame sequences with V and J called. Missing clones are a known gap in these copies; in checked studies unresolved V genes cover under half, and the rest lacks a known reason. The sample yields 200,000 to 300,000 clones; 84% were counted once. 4.2% of the sample is held by the ten biggest clonotypes. Sequenced material: peripheral blood. The receptors here all came from a man aged 55 to 70 with acute or convalescent COVID-19.

J is TRBJ1-5 and V is TRBV27, with 7 nucleotides matching TRBD1. J gave up 5 bases and V 2 bases, and 6 bases lay outside the gene matches. CDR1 is MNHEY and CDR2 is SMNVEV in the germline V gene (reference sequence). The CDR3 spans 15 residues. CDR3 coding DNA: TGTGCCAGCAGTTTAGGAACAGGGGACCATCAGCCCCAGCATTTT. Amino acid sequence: CASSLGTGDHQPQHF.

This clone is a singleton in its sample. The chain is built from TRBV9 and TRBJ1-4, with D possibly TRBD1 on 5 matching bases. Trimming took 4 bases from V and 0 from J, leaving 13 bases between them. Germline V gene lookup returns CDR1 SGDLS and CDR2 YYNGEE. CDR3 length equals 16 residues. The CDR3 here is CASSTGTGATNEKLFF. For the CDR3, the DNA is TGTGCCAGCAGCACCGGGACTGGCGCAACTAATGAAAAACTGTTTTTT.

The chain couples TRBV3-1 (or the pseudogene TRBV3-2) to TRBJ1-1, with D perhaps matching TRBD1 (6 bases). Deletions cut 0 bases from V and 6 bases from J, with 11 bases between. This CDR3 is built from 14 residues. CDR1 and CDR2 from the germline V gene are LGHDT and YNNKEL (reference sequence). The CDR3 coding sequence is TGTGCCAGCAGCCAAGAGTGGGGACATCCTGAAGCTTTCTTT. It codes for CASSQEWGHPEAFF.

This clone was counted a few times. This chain joins TRBV6-2 or TRBV6-3 and TRBJ1-2; 7 nucleotides align to TRBD1. Germline V gene lookup returns CDR1 MNHEY and CDR2 SVGEGT. This CDR3 has 14 amino acids. V shed 6 bases and J 8 bases; nucleotides not matched to a gene: 12. For the CDR3, the DNA is TGTGCCAGCAGCCCGCTGTTAGGGGGCGCCGGCTACACCTTC. It is translated as CASSPLLGGAGYTF.

This clone was seen a few times. A read error may account for a junction end that differs from germline. The chain carries TRBV7-7 and TRBJ2-2, with 12 bases aligning to TRBD1. The CDR3 consists of 17 residues. Per the germline V gene, CDR1 is SSHAT and CDR2 is FNYEAQ (reference sequence). The CDR3 protein is CASSLSRGQGASGELFF. In DNA form, the CDR3 reads TGTGCTAGCAGCTTGTCTCGGGGACAGGGGGCATCCGGGGAGCTGTTTTTT.

The chain couples TRBV3-1 (or the pseudogene TRBV3-2) to TRBJ2-1, with 7 positions matching TRBD1. The CDR3 is 14 amino acids. The ends lost 5 bases at V and 3 bases at J; junction bases unmatched: 4. Germline values: CDR1 LGHDT, CDR2 YNNKEL (reference sequence). The CDR3 DNA reads TGTGCCAGCAGCAGGTCAGGGGGCTACAATGAGCAGTTCTTC. Its protein is CASSRSGGYNEQFF.

This rearrangement joins TRBV5-4 to TRBJ1-2; the match to TRBD1 covers 8 bases. The CDR3 loop spans 14 amino acids. Germline CDR1 SGHNT, CDR2 YYREEE (reference sequence). The V and J ends lost 3 bases and 2 bases, in that order; junction bases with no gene match: 3. CDR3 in amino acids: CASSSRTGNYGYTF. The CDR3 DNA is TGTGCCAGCAGCTCTCGGACAGGGAACTATGGCTACACCTTC.

This sequence joins TRBV5-1 and TRBJ2-7, with TRBD2 identical over 7 bases. The V segment lost 1 base and the J segment 6 bases; nucleotides outside the gene matches: 7. The CDR3 is made up of 14 amino acids. CDR1 SGHRS and CDR2 YFSETQ come from the germline V gene. The CDR3 nucleotides read TGCGCCAGCAGCTTGAGGCGGGAGCGCGTCGAGCAGTACTTC. Translation: CASSLRRERVEQYF. The full variable domain, in which reference TRBV5-1 and TRBJ2-7 provide the parts outside the CDR3, is KAGVTQTPRYLIKTRGQQVTLSCSPISGHRSVSWYQQTPGQGLQFLFEYFSETQRNKGNFPGRFSGRQFSNSRSEMNVSTLELGDSALYLCASSLRRERVEQYFGPGTRLTVT.

The gene calls are TRBV27 and TRBJ2-3; D ambiguous. The V gene lost 3 bases and the J gene lost 2 bases, with 18 bases spanning the gap. CDR3 size: 17 residues. Germline V gene lookup returns CDR1 MNHEY and CDR2 SMNVEV (reference sequence). The CDR3 protein is CASSFSRSHLNTDTQYF. CDR3 sequence (DNA): TGTGCCAGCAGTTTTAGTCGGAGTCATTTAAACACAGATACGCAGTATTTT.

The chain has TRBV27 and TRBJ2-1; 7 bases agree with TRBD2. The CDR3 has 19 residues. The V segment lost 7 bases and the J segment 0 bases; nucleotides outside the gene matches: 18. Germline V gives CDR1 MNHEY, CDR2 SMNVEV (reference sequence). The DNA for the CDR3 is TGTGCCAGCACGAACACTCCTCCGGCGGGGGACCTCTCCTACAATGAGCAGTTCTTC. Translating gives CASTNTPPAGDLSYNEQFF.

V usage is TRBV6-2 or TRBV6-3 and J usage is TRBJ2-2, with no clear D. The CDR3 has 16 residues. Trimming cost V 0 bases and J 4 bases, with 12 bases left between them. Germline CDR1 MNHEY, CDR2 SVGEGT. CDR3 DNA sequence: TGTGCCAGCAGTTACTCGGGCAACTCCGCCACCGGGGAGCTGTTTTTT. It codes for CASSYSGNSATGELFF.

The J gene is TRBJ1-1, the V gene TRBV1; the table gives TRBD1 as D, unverified against the DNA. TRBV1 is given as a pseudogene. CDR3 size: 18 residues. CDR3 in amino acids: CTSSQWDRGHIGDTEAFF. The CDR3 nucleotides read TGCACCAGCAGCCAATGGGACAGGGGCCATATCGGGGACACTGAAGCTTTCTTT.